These T cell receptor beta chains were read from a single sample in a study of T cell responses to AZD1222 COVID-19 vaccine. Data came from immunoSEQ multiplex PCR; TCRdb stores just in-frame clones and leaves some out. Of more than 100,000 clones listed, approximately 85% are singletons. This specimen consisted of peripheral blood, obtained on day 0 of AZD1222 vaccination. These receptors originate from an adult in good health. Each CDR3 is given with its conserved first and last residue. D genes are given only for firm matches. Only part of the rows carry a size: once, few, many, or a class if the clone is expanded.

CDR3 protein: CASSITGTGDGKQFF; CDR3 DNA: TGCGCCAGCAGCATAACCGGGACAGGGGACGGAAAGCAGTTCTTC; clone size: .; V gene: TRBV5-1; J gene: TRBJ2-1; D gene: TRBD1
CDR3 protein: CASSREGNYGYTF; CDR3 DNA: TGTGCCAGCAGTAGAGAGGGGAACTATGGCTACACCTTC; clone size: .; V gene: TRBV2; J gene: TRBJ1-2; D gene: .
CDR3 protein: CASSWGKRNNEQFF; CDR3 DNA: TGTGCCAGTAGTTGGGGAAAAAGGAACAATGAGCAGTTCTTC; clone size: .; V gene: TRBV19; J gene: TRBJ2-1; D gene: .
CDR3 protein: CASTPRPREQYF; CDR3 DNA: TGTGCCAGCACTCCTCGTCCCCGGGAGCAGTACTTC; clone size: .; V gene: TRBV27; J gene: TRBJ2-7; D gene: .
CDR3 protein: CASSSRTSGDVLTF; CDR3 DNA: TGTGCCAGCAGTTCCAGGACTTCGGGCGACGTCCTGACTTTC; clone size: .; V gene: TRBV11-1; J gene: TRBJ2-6; D gene: .
CDR3 protein: CASSISGGFQETQYF; CDR3 DNA: TGTGCCAGTAGTATATCCGGGGGCTTCCAAGAGACCCAGTACTTC; clone size: .; V gene: TRBV19; J gene: TRBJ2-5; D gene: .
CDR3 protein: CASSVSRGTEAFF; CDR3 DNA: TGTGCCAGTAGCGTATCACGGGGCACTGAAGCTTTCTTT; clone size: .; V gene: TRBV19; J gene: TRBJ1-1; D gene: .
CDR3 protein: CSVSLRVLNTEAFF; CDR3 DNA: TGCAGCGTCTCATTAAGGGTTTTGAACACTGAAGCTTTCTTT; clone size: .; V gene: TRBV29-1; J gene: TRBJ1-1; D gene: .
CDR3 protein: CASSLDGGSYNEQFF; CDR3 DNA: TGTGCCAGCAGCTTAGACGGGGGCTCCTACAATGAGCAGTTCTTC; clone size: once; V gene: TRBV7-9; J gene: TRBJ2-1; D gene: .
CDR3 protein: CASSVQGQGEKLFF; CDR3 DNA: TGTGCCAGCAGTGTGCAGGGACAGGGTGAAAAACTGTTTTTT; clone size: .; V gene: TRBV2; J gene: TRBJ1-4; D gene: TRBD1
CDR3 protein: CASSHNMGQPLHF; CDR3 DNA: TGTGCCAGCAGCCACAACATGGGTCAACCCCTCCACTTT; clone size: .; V gene: TRBV6-5; J gene: TRBJ1-6; D gene: .
CDR3 protein: CASRRGDPSYGYTF; CDR3 DNA: TGTGCCAGTAGGAGGGGAGATCCGTCCTATGGCTACACCTTC; clone size: .; V gene: TRBV19; J gene: TRBJ1-2; D gene: .
CDR3 protein: CASRPTSGGAPETQYF; CDR3 DNA: TGTGCCAGCAGGCCAACTAGCGGGGGGGCCCCCGAGACCCAGTACTTC; clone size: .; V gene: TRBV7-9; J gene: TRBJ2-5; D gene: TRBD2
CDR3 protein: CASSKAGALNTGELFF; CDR3 DNA: TGCGCCAGCAGTAAAGCGGGGGCGTTGAACACCGGGGAGCTGTTTTTT; clone size: .; V gene: TRBV5-1; J gene: TRBJ2-2; D gene: TRBD2